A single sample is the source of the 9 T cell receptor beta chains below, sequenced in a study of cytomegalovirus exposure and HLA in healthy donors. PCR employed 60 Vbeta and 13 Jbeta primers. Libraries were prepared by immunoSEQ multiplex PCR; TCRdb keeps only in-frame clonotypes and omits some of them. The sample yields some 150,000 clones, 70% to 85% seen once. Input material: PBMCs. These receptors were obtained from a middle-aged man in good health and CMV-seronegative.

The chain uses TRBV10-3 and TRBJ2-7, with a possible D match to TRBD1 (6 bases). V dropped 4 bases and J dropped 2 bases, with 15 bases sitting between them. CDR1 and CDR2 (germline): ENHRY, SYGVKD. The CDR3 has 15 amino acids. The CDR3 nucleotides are TGTGCCATCAGTGGAAACCGGGACACAGCCTACGAGCAGTACTTC. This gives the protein CAISGNRDTAYEQYF.

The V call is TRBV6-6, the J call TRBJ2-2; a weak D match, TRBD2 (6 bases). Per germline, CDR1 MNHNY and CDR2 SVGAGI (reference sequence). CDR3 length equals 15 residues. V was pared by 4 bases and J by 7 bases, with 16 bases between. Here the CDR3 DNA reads TGTGCCAGCAGTTCTCGGAGGGGCTCGGGCGGGGAGCTGTTTTTT. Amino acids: CASSSRRGSGGELFF.

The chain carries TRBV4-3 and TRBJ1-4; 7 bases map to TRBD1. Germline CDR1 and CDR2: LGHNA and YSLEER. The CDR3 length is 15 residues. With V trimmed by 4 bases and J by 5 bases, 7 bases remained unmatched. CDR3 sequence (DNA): TGCGCCAGCAGCCGATCTTACAGGGGAAATGAAAAACTGTTTTTT. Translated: CASSRSYRGNEKLFF.

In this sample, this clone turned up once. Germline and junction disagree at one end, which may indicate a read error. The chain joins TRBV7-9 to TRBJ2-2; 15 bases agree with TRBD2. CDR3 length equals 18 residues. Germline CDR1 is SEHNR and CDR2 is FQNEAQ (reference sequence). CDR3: CSSSFFGTSGRITGELFF. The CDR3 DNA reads TGTTCCAGCAGCTTCTTCGGGACTAGCGGGAGGATCACCGGGGAGCTGTTTTTT.

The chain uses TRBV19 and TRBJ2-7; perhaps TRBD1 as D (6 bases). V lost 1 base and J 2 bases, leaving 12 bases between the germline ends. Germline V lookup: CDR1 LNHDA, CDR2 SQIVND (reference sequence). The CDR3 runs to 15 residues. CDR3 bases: TGTGCCAGTAGTATAGCCAGGGGCTCTACCTACGAGCAGTACTTC. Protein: CASSIARGSTYEQYF. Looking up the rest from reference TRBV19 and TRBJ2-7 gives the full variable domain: DGGITQSPKYLFRKEGQNVTLSCEQNLNHDAMYWYRQDPGQGLRLIYYSQIVNDFQKGDIAEGYSVSREKKESFPLTVTSAQKNPTAFYLCASSIARGSTYEQYFGPGTRLTVT.

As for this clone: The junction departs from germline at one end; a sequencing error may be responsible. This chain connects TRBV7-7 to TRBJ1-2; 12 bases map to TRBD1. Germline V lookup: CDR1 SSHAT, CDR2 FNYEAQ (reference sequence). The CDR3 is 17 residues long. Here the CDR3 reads CASSFVGQGASSYGYTF. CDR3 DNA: TGTGCTAGCAGCTTCGTGGGACAGGGGGCATCTAGCTATGGCTACACCTTC.

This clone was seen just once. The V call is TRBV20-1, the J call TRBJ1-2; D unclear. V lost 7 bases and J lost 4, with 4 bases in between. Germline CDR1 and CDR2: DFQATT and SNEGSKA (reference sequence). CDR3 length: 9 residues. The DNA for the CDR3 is TGCAGTGTCAGCTATGGCTACACCTTC. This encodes CSVSYGYTF.

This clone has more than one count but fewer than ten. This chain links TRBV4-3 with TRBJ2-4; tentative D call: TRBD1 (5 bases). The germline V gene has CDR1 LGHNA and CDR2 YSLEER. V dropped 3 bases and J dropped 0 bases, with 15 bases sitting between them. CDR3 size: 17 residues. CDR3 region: CASSQIATGLAKNIQYF. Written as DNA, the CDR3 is TGCGCCAGCAGCCAGATCGCAACAGGTCTAGCCAAAAACATTCAGTACTTC.

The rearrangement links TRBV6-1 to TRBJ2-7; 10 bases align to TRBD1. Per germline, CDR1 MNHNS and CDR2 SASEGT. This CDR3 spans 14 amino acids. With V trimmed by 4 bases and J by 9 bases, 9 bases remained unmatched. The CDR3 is CASSAWDRGERQYF. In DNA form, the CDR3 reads TGTGCCAGCAGTGCCTGGGACAGGGGAGAGCGGCAGTACTTC.